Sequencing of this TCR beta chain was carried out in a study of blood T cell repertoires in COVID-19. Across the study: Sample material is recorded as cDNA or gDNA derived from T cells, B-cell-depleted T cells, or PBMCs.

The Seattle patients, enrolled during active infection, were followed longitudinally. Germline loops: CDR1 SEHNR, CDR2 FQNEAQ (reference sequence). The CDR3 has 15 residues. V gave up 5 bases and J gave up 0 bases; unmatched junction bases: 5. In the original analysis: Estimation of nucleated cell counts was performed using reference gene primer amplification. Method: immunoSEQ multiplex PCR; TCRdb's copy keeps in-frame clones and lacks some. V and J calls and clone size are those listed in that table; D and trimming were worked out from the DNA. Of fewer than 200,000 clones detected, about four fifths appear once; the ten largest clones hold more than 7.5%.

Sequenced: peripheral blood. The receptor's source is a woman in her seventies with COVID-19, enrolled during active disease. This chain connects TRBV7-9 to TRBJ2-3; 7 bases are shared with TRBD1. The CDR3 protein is CASSLGTVSTDTQYF. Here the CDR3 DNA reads TGTGCCAGCAGCCTGGGGACAGTGAGCACAGATACGCAGTATTTT.